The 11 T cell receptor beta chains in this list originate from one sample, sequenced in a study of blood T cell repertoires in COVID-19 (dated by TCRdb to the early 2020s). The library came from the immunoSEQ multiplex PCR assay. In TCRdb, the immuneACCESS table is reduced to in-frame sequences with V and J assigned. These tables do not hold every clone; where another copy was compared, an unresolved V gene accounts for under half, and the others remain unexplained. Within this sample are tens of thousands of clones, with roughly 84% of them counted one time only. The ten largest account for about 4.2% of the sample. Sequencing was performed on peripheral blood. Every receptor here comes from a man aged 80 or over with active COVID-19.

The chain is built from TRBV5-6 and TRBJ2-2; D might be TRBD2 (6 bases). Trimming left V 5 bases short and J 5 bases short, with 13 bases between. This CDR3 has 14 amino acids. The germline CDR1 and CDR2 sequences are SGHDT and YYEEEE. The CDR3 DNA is TGTGCCAGCAGTTTAATTAGCGGAACCGGGGAGCTGTTTTTT. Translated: CASSLISGTGELFF.

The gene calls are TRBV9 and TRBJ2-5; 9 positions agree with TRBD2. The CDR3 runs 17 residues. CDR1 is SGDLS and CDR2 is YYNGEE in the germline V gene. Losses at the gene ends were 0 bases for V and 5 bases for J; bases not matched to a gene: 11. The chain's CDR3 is CASSVAGLAGPLETQYF. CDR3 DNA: TGTGCCAGCAGCGTAGCTGGGCTAGCGGGACCTTTGGAGACCCAGTACTTC.

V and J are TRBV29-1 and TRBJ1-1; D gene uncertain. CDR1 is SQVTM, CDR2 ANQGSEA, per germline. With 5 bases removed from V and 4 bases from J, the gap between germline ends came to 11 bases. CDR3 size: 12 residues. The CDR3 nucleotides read TGCAGCGTTAAACGGGAAACCACTGAAGCTTTCTTT. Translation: CSVKRETTEAFF.

CDR3 nucleotide sequence: TGTGCCAGCAGCTTGGGGGCCGGACAGGGCGCCGGGGAGCTGTTTTTT. This codes for CASSLGAGQGAGELFF. The rearrangement links TRBV5-6 to TRBJ2-2; 8 nucleotides agree with TRBD1. The V gene's germline CDR1 is SGHDT and CDR2 YYEEEE. Trimming at V came to 0 bases and at J to 6 bases, leaving 7 bases not matched to a gene. CDR3 length: 16 amino acids.

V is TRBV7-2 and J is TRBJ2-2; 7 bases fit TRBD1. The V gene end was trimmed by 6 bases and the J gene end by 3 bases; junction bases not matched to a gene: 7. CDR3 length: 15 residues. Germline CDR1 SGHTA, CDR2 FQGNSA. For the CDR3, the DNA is TGTGCCAGCAGTCATTCCGGGACAGACACCGGGGAGCTGTTTTTT. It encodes CASSHSGTDTGELFF.

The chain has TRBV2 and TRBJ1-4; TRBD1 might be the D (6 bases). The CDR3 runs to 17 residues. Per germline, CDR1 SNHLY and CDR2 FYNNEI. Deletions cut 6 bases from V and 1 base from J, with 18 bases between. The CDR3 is CASSRPKTGLTNEKLFF. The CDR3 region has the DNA TGTGCCAGCAGCCGCCCCAAAACAGGGTTAACTAATGAAAAACTGTTTTTT.

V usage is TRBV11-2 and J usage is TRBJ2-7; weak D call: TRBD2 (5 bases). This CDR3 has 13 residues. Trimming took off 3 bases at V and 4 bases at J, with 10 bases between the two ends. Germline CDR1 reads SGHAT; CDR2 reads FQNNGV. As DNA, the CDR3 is TGTGCCAGCAGCTTGGGGAGAGAGTACGAGCAGTACTTC. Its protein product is CASSLGREYEQYF.

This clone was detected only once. The CDR3 sequence is CASSAGINTEAFF. CDR3 sequence (DNA): TGCGCCAGCAGTGCAGGGATCAACACTGAAGCTTTCTTT. The genes are TRBV10-1 and TRBJ1-1; D is perhaps TRBD1 (5 bases). Germline lookup yields CDR1 WNHNN and CDR2 SYGVQD (reference sequence). Trimming cost V 4 bases and J 2 bases, with 8 bases left between them. This CDR3 is 13 amino acids long.

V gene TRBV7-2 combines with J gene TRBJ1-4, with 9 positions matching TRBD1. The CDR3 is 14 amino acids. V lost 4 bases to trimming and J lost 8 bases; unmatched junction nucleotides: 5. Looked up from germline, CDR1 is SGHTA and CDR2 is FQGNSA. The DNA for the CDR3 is TGTGCCAGCAGCTCCGGGACAGGGTTCGAAAAACTGTTTTTT. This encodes CASSSGTGFEKLFF.

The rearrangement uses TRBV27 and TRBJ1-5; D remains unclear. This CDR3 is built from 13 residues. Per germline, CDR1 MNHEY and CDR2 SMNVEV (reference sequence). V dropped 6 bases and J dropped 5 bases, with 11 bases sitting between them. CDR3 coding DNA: TGTGCCAGCAGATCAGAGGCCCATCAGCCCCAGCATTTT. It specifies CASRSEAHQPQHF.

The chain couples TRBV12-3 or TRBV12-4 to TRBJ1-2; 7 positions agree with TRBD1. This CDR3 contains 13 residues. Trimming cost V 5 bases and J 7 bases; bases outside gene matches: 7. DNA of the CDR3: TGTGCCAGCAGTAGTACGACAGGGATTGGCTACACCTTC. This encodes CASSSTTGIGYTF.